A single sample is the source of the 26 T cell receptor beta chains below, sequenced in a study of cytomegalovirus exposure and HLA in healthy donors. The PCR was carried out with 60 Vbeta primers and 13 Jbeta primers. Data came from immunoSEQ multiplex PCR; TCRdb stores just in-frame clones and leaves some out. The sample includes about 160,000 clones, around 85% of them seen just once. The material sequenced was PBMCs. The receptors stem from a woman in her thirties in good health and CMV-seronegative.

The chain couples TRBV9 to TRBJ2-5, with a tentative D call TRBD2 (6 bases). The closer fit of TRBJ2-7 to the DNA end suggests the J call may be wrong. This CDR3 is 14 amino acids long. Germline V gene lookup returns CDR1 SGDLS and CDR2 YYNGEE. This CDR3 is CASSVASVPYEQYF. CDR3 coding DNA: TGTGCCAGCAGCGTAGCTAGCGTACCCTACGAGCAGTACTTC.

This clone was seen only a few times. The chain recombines TRBV10-1 with TRBJ2-7, with D possibly TRBD1 on 6 matching bases. Germline values: CDR1 WNHNN, CDR2 SYGVQD (reference sequence). This CDR3 is built from 14 residues. V lost 7 bases and J 0 bases, leaving 13 bases between the germline ends. CDR3 sequence (DNA): TGCGCCAGCAAAGGGACACTTGACTCCTACGAGCAGTACTTC. Protein sequence: CASKGTLDSYEQYF.

V and J are TRBV28 and TRBJ2-2; D might be TRBD1 (7 bases). The CDR3 is made up of 16 amino acids. Looked up from germline, CDR1 is MDHEN and CDR2 is SYDVKM. V gave up 2 bases and J gave up 8 bases, with 18 bases separating them. This chain's CDR3 is CASSLMGRGVRGELFF. The CDR3, as DNA: TGTGCCAGCAGTTTAATGGGCAGGGGGGTTCGTGGGGAGCTGTTTTTT.

Comment on this clone: The junction and the germline gene differ at one end; a read error may be behind it. The V call is TRBV18, the J call TRBJ1-3; D is uncertain. CDR3 size: 14 residues. Germline CDR1 KGHSH, CDR2 LQKENI. CDR3 sequence (DNA): TGTGCCAGCTCCCCACAGAGCTCTGGAAACACCATATATTTT. Protein: CASSPQSSGNTIYF.

The gene calls are TRBV9 and TRBJ2-3, with a weak D call TRBD1 (5 bases). Trimming shortened V by 0 bases and J by 4 bases, and 21 bases separated the two germline ends. The CDR3 covers 18 residues. Germline V lookup: CDR1 SGDLS, CDR2 YYNGEE. The CDR3 region has the DNA TGTGCCAGCAGCGTAGGTGGCAGGGTGCCCTTGCTCTCAGATACGCAGTATTTT. Residues: CASSVGGRVPLLSDTQYF.

This clone was observed once. The CDR3 is CASSVHLGVLETQYF. CDR3 bases: TGTGCCAGCAGCGTACATTTGGGAGTACTCGAGACCCAGTACTTC. The V gene is TRBV9, the J gene TRBJ2-5; D may be TRBD2 (5 bases). V was pared by 1 base and J by 5 bases, with 15 bases between. The CDR3 length is 15 residues. Germline values: CDR1 SGDLS, CDR2 YYNGEE.

The V call is TRBV2, the J call TRBJ2-4, with 10 bases that match TRBD1. The CDR3 is 17 amino acids. Germline CDR1 and CDR2: SNHLY and FYNNEI. Unmatched junction bases numbered 13, after V lost 4 bases and J lost 7 bases. This CDR3 is CASSALIRDRGRNIQYF. CDR3 nucleotide sequence: TGTGCCAGCAGTGCCCTAATACGGGACAGGGGAAGGAACATTCAGTACTTC.

A few counts support this clone. V usage is TRBV6-1 and J usage is TRBJ1-1; D remains unclear. CDR1 and CDR2 (germline): MNHNS, SASEGT. This CDR3 spans 15 amino acids. Trimming stripped 0 bases from V and 0 bases from J, with 8 bases between. The CDR3 bases are TGTGCCAGCAGTGAAGCGAGGGTATTGAACACTGAAGCTTTCTTT. Protein sequence: CASSEARVLNTEAFF.

With respect to this clone: Other nucleotide sequences in the sample specify the same CDR3. V usage is TRBV7-2 and J usage is TRBJ2-5; 7 nucleotides line up with TRBD1. The CDR3 contains 14 residues. V was clipped by 5 bases and J by 5 bases; unmatched bases: 8. In germline, CDR1 is SGHTA, CDR2 FQGNSA. CDR3 region: CASSPRTGRETQYF. The CDR3 coding sequence is TGTGCCAGCAGCCCACGGACAGGAAGGGAGACCCAGTACTTC.

The CDR3 bases are TGTGCCAGCAGTTTAAAGACTAGCGGGAGGGCCCCACACGAGCAGTACTTC. Translated: CASSLKTSGRAPHEQYF. The rearrangement joins TRBV6-7 to TRBJ2-7; 14 nucleotides line up with TRBD2. TRBV6-7 is marked as an open reading frame, function uncertain. Trimming cost V 4 bases and J 5 bases; bases outside gene matches: 10. The CDR3 covers 17 residues.

This clone was counted only a few times. V is TRBV6-5 and J is TRBJ2-7, with a weak D call TRBD1 (6 bases). Trimming stripped 0 bases from V and 0 bases from J, with 12 bases between. Germline V lookup: CDR1 MNHEY, CDR2 SVGAGI. This CDR3 has 16 residues. This CDR3 reads CASSYSGTSSSYEQYF. DNA for the CDR3: TGTGCCAGCAGTTACTCAGGGACATCGAGCTCCTACGAGCAGTACTTC.

The chain has TRBV5-6 and TRBJ2-7, with TRBD1 identical over 7 bases. The V gene's germline CDR1 is SGHDT and CDR2 YYEEEE. The ends lost 3 bases at V and 4 bases at J; junction bases unmatched: 10. The CDR3 runs 15 residues. The CDR3 DNA reads as TGTGCCAGCAGCTCTCAACGGACAGGACCTTACGAGCAGTACTTC. Translation gives CASSSQRTGPYEQYF.

This clone occurred a few times. V is TRBV10-3 and J is TRBJ2-1, with TRBD2 as a possible D gene (7 bases). The CDR3 contains 12 residues. The germline CDR1 and CDR2 sequences are ENHRY and SYGVKD. V was clipped by 10 bases and J by 7 bases, with 14 bases between them. The DNA of the CDR3 is TGTGCCACCGGGGGGCTGGGGAATGAGCAGTTCTTC. It specifies CATGGLGNEQFF.

This chain uses TRBV6-1 with TRBJ2-2, with D possibly being TRBD2 (7 bases). V lost 1 base to trimming and J lost 5 bases, with 17 bases between them. The CDR3 totals 17 residues. The V gene's germline CDR1 is MNHNS and CDR2 SASEGT. CDR3 residues: CASSEGGGAAGTGELFF. DNA for the CDR3: TGTGCCAGCAGTGAAGGAGGGGGGGCCGCGGGAACCGGGGAGCTGTTTTTT.

The chain carries TRBV9 and TRBJ2-4; D is possibly TRBD2 (5 bases). The CDR3 consists of 16 residues. Germline values: CDR1 SGDLS, CDR2 YYNGEE. The V and J ends lost 4 bases and 0 bases respectively, with 14 bases between them. In DNA, the CDR3 is TGTGCCAGCAGCCCCGGCCTCGGACTAGCCAAAAACATTCAGTACTTC. Translated: CASSPGLGLAKNIQYF.

This sequence joins TRBV6-1 and TRBJ1-2; tentatively, D is TRBD1 (5 bases). V lost 1 base to trimming and J lost 4 bases, with 10 bases between them. There are 14 residues in the CDR3. Germline CDR1 MNHNS, CDR2 SASEGT. Written as DNA, the CDR3 is TGTGCCAGCAGTGAAGGAGCAGGGCCCTATGGCTACACCTTC. It is translated as CASSEGAGPYGYTF.

The DNA of the CDR3 is TGTGCCACCAGTCCCAGGCAGGGTGAAGCTTTCTTT. This sequence encodes CATSPRQGEAFF. The gene calls are TRBV19 and TRBJ1-1, with a possible D match to TRBD1 (5 bases). CDR1 and CDR2 (germline): LNHDA, SQIVND (reference sequence). Deletions cut 10 bases from V and 7 bases from J, with 16 bases between. The CDR3 loop spans 12 amino acids.

For this clone: Other DNA sequences in this sample translate to the same CDR3. Written as DNA, the CDR3 is TGCAGCGTTGGGCAGGGTTATCAGCCCCAGCATTTT. This gives the protein CSVGQGYQPQHF. This chain uses TRBV29-1 with TRBJ1-5, with D possibly TRBD1 on 5 matching bases. Germline CDR1 and CDR2: SQVTM and ANQGSEA. Trimming shortened V by 4 bases and J by 5 bases, and 9 bases separated the two germline ends. The CDR3 extends over 12 amino acids.

This rearrangement joins TRBV4-1 to TRBJ2-7; 7 positions agree with TRBD2. With 1 base clipped from V and 4 bases from J, the junction kept 7 bases outside the gene matches. Germline V gives CDR1 MGHRA, CDR2 YSYEKL. This CDR3 has 15 residues. CDR3 DNA sequence: TGCGCCAGCAGCCAAGCCCTAGCGGTGATGTACGAGCAGTACTTC. Translating gives CASSQALAVMYEQYF.

J is TRBJ1-4 and V is TRBV9; no firm D call. CDR3 length equals 16 residues. Trimming removed 0 bases at V and 4 bases at J, with 13 bases between. Germline V gives CDR1 SGDLS, CDR2 YYNGEE. The CDR3 protein is CASSVGSAEGNEKLFF. CDR3 DNA: TGTGCCAGCAGCGTAGGGTCCGCAGAGGGTAATGAAAAACTGTTTTTT.

The chain couples TRBV5-4 to TRBJ2-1; 10 bases agree with TRBD1. Per the germline V gene, CDR1 is SGHNT and CDR2 is YYREEE (reference sequence). The CDR3 totals 15 residues. V dropped 3 bases and J dropped 5; count of bases not matched to a gene: 5. The CDR3 region has the DNA TGTGCCAGCAGCTCCCGGGACAGGGGAGACAATGAGCAGTTCTTC. Protein sequence: CASSSRDRGDNEQFF.

The genes are TRBV18 and TRBJ2-3, with D hard to call. Germline V gene lookup returns CDR1 KGHSH and CDR2 LQKENI. The CDR3 is 14 amino acids. Trimming removed 4 bases from V and 3 bases from J, with 11 bases in between. CDR3 DNA sequence: TGTGCCAGCTCACTAGCCATGATGACAGATACGCAGTATTTT. Its translation is CASSLAMMTDTQYF.

The chain has TRBV5-1 and TRBJ2-5; D gene unclear. The CDR3 runs 12 residues. Trimming took off 0 bases at V and 5 bases at J, with 5 bases between the two ends. Germline V CDR1 and CDR2: SGHRS, YFSETQ. The CDR3 DNA reads as TGCGCCAGCAGCTTGGCCGAGGAGACCCAGTACTTC. This codes for CASSLAEETQYF.

The chain employs TRBV5-1 and TRBJ2-7, with a tentative D call TRBD2 (7 bases). The CDR3 covers 14 residues. V lost 2 bases and J 3 bases, leaving 12 bases between the germline ends. The V gene's germline CDR1 is SGHRS and CDR2 YFSETQ. The CDR3 DNA reads as TGCGCCAGCAGCTTAGGGGGGGCGGGCTACGAGCAGTACTTC. As protein: CASSLGGAGYEQYF.

The chain employs TRBV6-1 and TRBJ2-5; no definite D call. Between the trimmed V and J ends, which lost 3 bases and 1 base, there was a span of 6 bases. Germline CDR1 reads MNHNS; CDR2 reads SASEGT. The CDR3 runs to 13 residues. The CDR3 reads CASSDRFQETQYF. CDR3 nucleotide sequence: TGTGCCAGCAGTGACAGGTTCCAAGAGACCCAGTACTTC.

The chain links TRBV7-9 to TRBJ2-7; D gene ambiguous. V dropped 5 bases and J dropped 2 bases, with 16 bases sitting between them. The CDR3 has 15 amino acids. The V gene's germline CDR1 is SEHNR and CDR2 FQNEAQ (reference sequence). CDR3 loop: CASSLAPTVTYEQYF. The CDR3 region has the DNA TGTGCCAGCAGCCTCGCCCCTACCGTCACCTACGAGCAGTACTTC.